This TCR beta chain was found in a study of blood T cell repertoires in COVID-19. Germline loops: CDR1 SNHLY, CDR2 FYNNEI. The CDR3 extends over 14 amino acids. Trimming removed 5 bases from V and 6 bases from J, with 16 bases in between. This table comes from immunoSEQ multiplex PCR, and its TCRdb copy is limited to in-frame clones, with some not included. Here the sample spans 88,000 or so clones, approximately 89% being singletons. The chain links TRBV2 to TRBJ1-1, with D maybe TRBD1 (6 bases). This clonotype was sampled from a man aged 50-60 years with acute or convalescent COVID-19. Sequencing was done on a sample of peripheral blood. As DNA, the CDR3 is TGTGCCAGCAGTTTGACTACAGGGATTTCTGAAGCTTTCTTT. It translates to CASSLTTGISEAFF.